This TCR beta chain was documented in a study of blood T cell repertoires in COVID-19. Those who participated ranged in age from 18 to 89 years and resided in 20 to 30 US areas. Libraries were prepared by immunoSEQ multiplex PCR; TCRdb keeps only in-frame clonotypes and omits some of them. Of approximately 200,000 clones listed, 84% were seen once; the top ten hold approximately 1.8%. This CDR3 is built from 14 residues. V gave up 4 bases and J gave up 3 bases, with 12 bases separating them. Germline V lookup: CDR1 SGHNT, CDR2 YENEEA. The sequenced sample consisted of PBMCs or T cells enriched from blood (not recorded which). The chain couples TRBV11-3 to TRBJ1-1, with D perhaps matching TRBD1 (6 bases). The sequence derives from a man aged 60-69 years who had recovered from COVID-19. CDR3 loop: CASSSTGKDTEAFF. CDR3 DNA: TGTGCCAGCAGCTCGACAGGAAAGGACACTGAAGCTTTCTTT.